This T cell receptor (beta chain) was sequenced during a study of CD8+CD57+ T cells in acquired aplastic anemia. About the study: On average, sorted CD4+ and CD8+ cells gave 3.2 ug of DNA.

Overall study findings and caveats: Significant differences in CD8+ Simpson's diversity were not observed between patients and controls. Patients shared around 31 CD8+ CDR3 sequences with controls.

Genomic DNA acted as the template from which TCR beta VDJ combination and CDR3 sequence profiling were carried out. MiXCR was run by TCRdb on the reads, yielding one entry per CDR3 protein. The table has about 180,000 distinct CDR3 sequences, approximately 48% seen once. Sequencing involved patients with CD8+CD57+ cell expansion previously shown by flow cytometry. Sampling of blood occurred while the patients had still received no therapy. Comments on this clonotype: Its antigen is undetermined.

CDR3 length: 18 residues. V shed 2 bases and J shed 3 bases, with 22 bases lying between them. Per the germline V gene, CDR1 is WNHNN and CDR2 is SYGVQD (reference sequence). This TCR derives from a human donor with aplastic anemia. J is TRBJ1-1 and V is TRBV10-1; D gene ambiguous. Sequences were obtained from sorted CD4+, CD8+, or CD8+CD57+ T cells (not recorded which) from PBMCs. CDR3 amino acids: CASSEVEMGRRMDTEAFF. Written as DNA, the CDR3 is TGCGCCAGCAGTGAGGTGGAGATGGGGAGGAGGATGGACACTGAAGCTTTCTTT.